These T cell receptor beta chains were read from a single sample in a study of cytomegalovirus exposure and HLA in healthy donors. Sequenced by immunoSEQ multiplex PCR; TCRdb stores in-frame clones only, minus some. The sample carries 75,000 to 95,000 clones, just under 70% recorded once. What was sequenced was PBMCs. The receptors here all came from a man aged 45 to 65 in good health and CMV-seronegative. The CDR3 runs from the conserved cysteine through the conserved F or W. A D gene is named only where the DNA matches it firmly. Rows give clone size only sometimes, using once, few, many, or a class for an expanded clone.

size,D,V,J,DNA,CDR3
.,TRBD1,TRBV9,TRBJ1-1,TGTGCCAGCAGCGAATGGACAGGGGGCCTCACTGAAGCTTTCTTT,CASSEWTGGLTEAFF
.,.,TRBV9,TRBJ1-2,TGTGCCAGCAGCGTAGCCCATGGGGCCCTCTATGGCTACACCTTC,CASSVAHGALYGYTF
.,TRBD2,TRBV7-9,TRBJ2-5,TGTGCCAGCAGCCCCCCTTGGGAGGGCGTAGAGACCCAGTACTTC,CASSPPWEGVETQYF
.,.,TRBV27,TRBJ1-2,TGTGCCAGCAGACCTATATTCGGGGGCTACACCTTC,CASRPIFGGYTF
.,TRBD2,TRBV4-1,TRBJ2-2,TGCGCCAGCAGCCAAAAGCCTCGCGGGAGGGAGAACACCGGGGAGCTGTTTTTT,CASSQKPRGRENTGELFF
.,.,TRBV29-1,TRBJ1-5,TGCAGCGTTTCAGATAGCAATCAGCCCCAGCATTTT,CSVSDSNQPQHF
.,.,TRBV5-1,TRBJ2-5,TGCGCCAGCAGTCCAGCTCAGGGATACGGGGAGACCCAGTACTTC,CASSPAQGYGETQYF
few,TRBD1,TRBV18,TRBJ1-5,TGTGCCAGCTCACAAGGGACAGCTAATCAGCCCCAGCATTTT,CASSQGTANQPQHF
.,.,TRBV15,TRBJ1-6,TGTGCCACCAGCAGAGTCGGCAGGAACTCACCCCTCCACTTT,CATSRVGRNSPLHF
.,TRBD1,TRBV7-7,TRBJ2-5,TGTGCTAGCAGCCCGCGACAAACAGGGGAAGAGACCCAGTACTTC,CASSPRQTGEETQYF
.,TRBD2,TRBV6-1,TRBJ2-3,TGTGCCAGCAGTGCGTTGGGGCTAGCGGGGATCACAGATACGCAGTATTTT,CASSALGLAGITDTQYF
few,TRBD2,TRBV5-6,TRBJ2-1,TGTGCCAGCAGCTTGGCCGGGGACTACTCCTACAATGAGCAGTTCTTC,CASSLAGDYSYNEQFF
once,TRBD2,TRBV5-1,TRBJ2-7,TGCGCCAGCAAGGCCGGGACTAGCGACTACGAGCAGTACTTC,CASKAGTSDYEQYF
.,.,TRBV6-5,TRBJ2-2,TGTGCCAGCAGTTACTCGACGGGGGACGGGGAGCTGTTTTTT,CASSYSTGDGELFF
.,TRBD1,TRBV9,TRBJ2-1,TGTGCCAGCAGCGCCGGGACAGACAATGAGCAGTTCTTC,CASSAGTDNEQFF
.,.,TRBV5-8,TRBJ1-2,TGTGCCAGCAGCTTGCGCAGCTATGGCTACACCTTC,CASSLRSYGYTF